The rows below give T cell receptor beta chains drawn from one sample of a study of shared clonotypes between healthy human individuals. Data came from immunoSEQ multiplex PCR; TCRdb stores just in-frame clones and leaves some out. Of under 1,900,000 clones listed, around 98.5% are singletons. Sequenced: naive CD4+ T cells sorted from blood. The receptors derive from a young man in good health. Both conserved end residues are trimmed from each CDR3. A D gene is named only where the DNA matches it firmly. Rows give clone size only sometimes, using once, few, many, or a class for an expanded clone.

d_call: .
j_call: TRBJ1-2
clone_size: .
v_call: TRBV28
cdr3_aa: ASLTRTVYGYT

d_call: TRBD2
j_call: TRBJ2-1
clone_size: .
v_call: TRBV27
cdr3_aa: ASSLPHTSGSYNEQF

d_call: .
j_call: TRBJ2-3
clone_size: .
v_call: TRBV5-1
cdr3_aa: ASSLSTGDLYTDTQY

d_call: .
j_call: TRBJ2-7
clone_size: .
v_call: TRBV18
cdr3_aa: ASSQGAEDEQY

d_call: TRBD2
j_call: TRBJ2-7
clone_size: .
v_call: TRBV29-1
cdr3_aa: SVRGLAGPYEQY

d_call: .
j_call: TRBJ2-7
clone_size: .
v_call: TRBV5-1
cdr3_aa: ASSFGTGDEQY

d_call: .
j_call: TRBJ2-5
clone_size: .
v_call: TRBV6-5
cdr3_aa: ASSLLGAGETQY

d_call: .
j_call: TRBJ1-2
clone_size: .
v_call: TRBV4-1
cdr3_aa: ASSQLQLANYGYT

d_call: TRBD1
j_call: TRBJ1-2
clone_size: .
v_call: TRBV9
cdr3_aa: ASSVTNRGREDGYT

d_call: .
j_call: TRBJ1-1
clone_size: .
v_call: TRBV5-4
cdr3_aa: ASSLVGAGAAF

d_call: .
j_call: TRBJ2-1
clone_size: .
v_call: TRBV7-3
cdr3_aa: ASSGNSYNEQF

d_call: .
j_call: TRBJ2-5
clone_size: .
v_call: TRBV7-8
cdr3_aa: ASSPRPPAETQY

d_call: TRBD1
j_call: TRBJ2-7
clone_size: .
v_call: TRBV7-9
cdr3_aa: ASSLVRDRSAYEQY

d_call: .
j_call: TRBJ1-2
clone_size: .
v_call: TRBV6-1
cdr3_aa: ASSEAPTGGYT

d_call: .
j_call: TRBJ1-4
clone_size: .
v_call: TRBV27
cdr3_aa: ASSRQRSHNEKLF

d_call: .
j_call: TRBJ2-3
clone_size: .
v_call: TRBV18
cdr3_aa: ASSPRVIDTQY

d_call: TRBD1
j_call: TRBJ2-6
clone_size: .
v_call: TRBV27
cdr3_aa: ASSLTTGAGANVLT

d_call: TRBD1
j_call: TRBJ2-3
clone_size: .
v_call: TRBV18
cdr3_aa: ASSPLGTATTDTQY

d_call: .
j_call: TRBJ1-2
clone_size: few
v_call: TRBV7-9
cdr3_aa: ASSARDSGYT

d_call: .
j_call: TRBJ2-1
clone_size: .
v_call: TRBV6-4
cdr3_aa: ASSGTGRGEQF

d_call: TRBD1
j_call: TRBJ2-5
clone_size: .
v_call: TRBV7-8
cdr3_aa: ASSTRTGLQETQY

d_call: TRBD2
j_call: TRBJ2-5
clone_size: .
v_call: TRBV10-3
cdr3_aa: AISRPGLAVQETQY

d_call: .
j_call: TRBJ2-1
clone_size: .
v_call: TRBV27
cdr3_aa: ASRRPQGGSYNEQF

d_call: TRBD2
j_call: TRBJ2-1
clone_size: .
v_call: TRBV9
cdr3_aa: ASSVEGDYYNEQF

d_call: TRBD2
j_call: TRBJ2-7
clone_size: .
v_call: TRBV7-2
cdr3_aa: ASSWGRGSGRYEQY

d_call: .
j_call: TRBJ2-7
clone_size: .
v_call: TRBV18
cdr3_aa: ASSLKNSYEQY

d_call: .
j_call: TRBJ2-7
clone_size: .
v_call: TRBV27
cdr3_aa: ASSRQGRGDEQY

d_call: TRBD2
j_call: TRBJ2-5
clone_size: .
v_call: TRBV5-1
cdr3_aa: ASSYTQLAGGASETQY

d_call: .
j_call: TRBJ1-2
clone_size: .
v_call: TRBV2
cdr3_aa: ASSGSEGTYGYT

d_call: TRBD2
j_call: TRBJ2-1
clone_size: .
v_call: TRBV5-1
cdr3_aa: ASSSRTSGSSYNEQF

d_call: .
j_call: TRBJ2-7
clone_size: .
v_call: TRBV28
cdr3_aa: ASSSQGEGGEQY

d_call: .
j_call: TRBJ1-2
clone_size: .
v_call: TRBV30
cdr3_aa: AWSSPPREHGYT

d_call: .
j_call: TRBJ2-1
clone_size: once
v_call: TRBV19
cdr3_aa: ASSLRGREQF

d_call: TRBD1
j_call: TRBJ2-2
clone_size: .
v_call: TRBV5-4
cdr3_aa: ASSLEVDRAFGELF

d_call: .
j_call: TRBJ2-5
clone_size: .
v_call: TRBV18
cdr3_aa: ASSPASGQETQY

d_call: .
j_call: TRBJ1-1
clone_size: .
v_call: TRBV7-9
cdr3_aa: ASSPSGGKNTEAF

d_call: TRBD1
j_call: TRBJ1-5
clone_size: .
v_call: TRBV5-8
cdr3_aa: ASSPGTANQPQH

d_call: .
j_call: TRBJ1-2
clone_size: .
v_call: TRBV6-5
cdr3_aa: ASSPRRGGYT

d_call: TRBD2
j_call: TRBJ2-1
clone_size: .
v_call: TRBV7-9
cdr3_aa: ASSQRLAGGLIANEQF

d_call: .
j_call: TRBJ1-2
clone_size: .
v_call: TRBV2
cdr3_aa: ASSGRNYGYT

d_call: .
j_call: TRBJ2-3
clone_size: .
v_call: TRBV29-1
cdr3_aa: SVEAGGTQY

d_call: .
j_call: TRBJ2-7
clone_size: .
v_call: TRBV28
cdr3_aa: ASSFSYEQY

d_call: .
j_call: TRBJ2-5
clone_size: once
v_call: TRBV5-5
cdr3_aa: ASSLAEETQY

d_call: .
j_call: TRBJ1-2
clone_size: .
v_call: TRBV18
cdr3_aa: ASSPTVNYGYT

d_call: .
j_call: TRBJ2-1
clone_size: .
v_call: TRBV18
cdr3_aa: ASSPNSKNEQF

d_call: .
j_call: TRBJ2-7
clone_size: .
v_call: TRBV2
cdr3_aa: ASSEEGQLGQY

d_call: .
j_call: TRBJ2-1
clone_size: once
v_call: TRBV5-4
cdr3_aa: ASSYPLSGREF

d_call: TRBD2
j_call: TRBJ2-3
clone_size: .
v_call: TRBV28
cdr3_aa: ASSLLAGGPTDTQY

d_call: .
j_call: TRBJ2-1
clone_size: .
v_call: TRBV11-2
cdr3_aa: ASSLGARSGEQF

d_call: TRBD2
j_call: TRBJ2-1
clone_size: .
v_call: TRBV19
cdr3_aa: ASSMLAGGYYNEQF

d_call: TRBD2
j_call: TRBJ2-7
clone_size: .
v_call: TRBV11-2
cdr3_aa: ASSPNPGTSGFGEQY

d_call: TRBD1
j_call: TRBJ2-5
clone_size: .
v_call: TRBV4-3
cdr3_aa: ASSQEWTGGEETQY

d_call: .
j_call: TRBJ2-7
clone_size: .
v_call: TRBV7-9
cdr3_aa: ASSLGQGRNEQY

d_call: TRBD1
j_call: TRBJ2-7
clone_size: .
v_call: TRBV5-1
cdr3_aa: ASRQGQGTPEQY